What follows are 12 T cell receptor beta chains derived from one specimen sequenced in a study of neurological immune-mediated disorders. TCRdb re-analysed the 5' RACE reads in MiXCR, keeping a single row per CDR3 protein. This sample has approximately 43,000 distinct CDR3 sequences, with about 2.5% found just once. Sequenced sample: PBMCs. The receptors shown here come from a man aged 25-40 years with multiple sclerosis.

This clonotype was seen ten or more times. This rearrangement joins TRBV24-1 to TRBJ2-3; D possibly uses TRBD1 or TRBD2 (5 bases each). The germline V gene encodes CDR1 KGHDR and CDR2 SFDVKD. CDR3 length: 15 residues. V lost 3 bases and J 1 base, leaving 10 bases between the germline ends. The CDR3 loop reads CATSDPGRGTDTQYF. The DNA for the CDR3 is TGTGCCACCAGTGATCCGGGGCGGGGCACAGATACGCAGTATTTT.

In this sample, this clonotype turned up many times. The genes are TRBV7-2 and TRBJ2-1, with 12 bases aligning to TRBD2. This CDR3 has 18 amino acids. The junction had 4 bases not matched to a gene; V was cut back by 1 base and J by 0 bases. CDR1 and CDR2 from the germline V gene are SGHTA and FQGNSA. The CDR3 loop is CASSLGTSGGPSYNEQFF. The CDR3 DNA follows: TGTGCCAGCAGCTTAGGTACTAGCGGGGGGCCCTCCTACAATGAGCAGTTCTTC. Based on the CDR3 plus reference TRBV7-2 and TRBJ2-1, the full variable domain is GAGVSQSPSNKVTEKGKDVELRCDPISGHTALYWYRQSLGQGLEFLIYFQGNSAPDKSGLPSDRFSAERTGGSVSTLTIQRTQQEDSAVYLCASSLGTSGGPSYNEQFFGPGTRLTVL.

This clonotype has at least ten counts. J is TRBJ2-2 and V is TRBV14; D is tentatively TRBD1 or TRBD2 (5 bases each). V dropped 3 bases and J dropped 6 bases, with 17 bases sitting between them. CDR1 is SGHDN and CDR2 is FVKESK in the germline V gene. This CDR3 contains 16 residues. The CDR3 is CASSQYGTEKSGELFF. The CDR3 bases are TGTGCCAGCAGCCAGTATGGGACCGAAAAATCCGGGGAGCTGTTTTTT.

This clonotype was seen at least ten times. The rearrangement links TRBV5-1 to TRBJ1-1; D remains ambiguous. V lost 1 base, J lost 2 bases, and 9 bases lay in between. CDR3 length: 14 amino acids. Germline values: CDR1 SGHRS, CDR2 YFSETQ. The CDR3 reads CASSLSLGNTEAFF. The CDR3 DNA reads TGCGCCAGCAGCTTGTCGCTGGGTAACACTGAAGCTTTCTTT.

This clonotype was recorded at least ten times. The V call is TRBV12-3 or TRBV12-4, the J call TRBJ1-2, with TRBD1 matching 7 bases. The CDR3 runs to 17 residues. With 2 bases clipped from V and 0 bases from J, the junction kept 9 bases outside the gene matches. The CDR3 loop is CASSLLRRGRANYGYTF. Written as DNA, the CDR3 is TGTGCCAGCAGTTTATTGCGTAGGGGGCGAGCTAACTATGGCTACACCTTC.

In this sample, this clonotype turned up a few times. The chain carries TRBV11-2 and TRBJ2-7; D call uncertain. Trimming took off 4 bases at V and 6 bases at J, with 7 bases between the two ends. Germline V gives CDR1 SGHAT, CDR2 FQNNGV. The length of the CDR3 is 11 residues. The CDR3 nucleotides read TGTGCCAGCAGCTCACTCTTCGAGCAGTACTTC. Amino acids: CASSSLFEQYF. Full variable domain (remainder filled in from reference TRBV11-2 and TRBJ2-7): EAGVAQSPRYKIIEKRQSVAFWCNPISGHATLYWYQQILGQGPKLLIQFQNNGVVDDSQLPKDRFSAERLKGVDSTLKIQPAKLEDSAVYLCASSSLFEQYFGPGTRLTVT.

This clonotype has a count of ten or more. The J gene is TRBJ2-2, the V gene TRBV3-1; a weak D match, TRBD1 (6 bases). The CDR3 contains 16 residues. CDR1 and CDR2 from the germline V gene are LGHDT and YNNKEL (reference sequence). V lost 2 bases and J 8 bases, leaving 18 bases between the germline ends. The DNA of the CDR3 is TGTGCCAGCAGCCAATTCCAGGGGACCCCTCCAGGGGAGCTGTTTTTT. This sequence encodes CASSQFQGTPPGELFF.

This clonotype showed up many times. The chain links TRBV20-1 to TRBJ1-4; D perhaps matches TRBD1 (5 bases). The CDR3 totals 12 residues. The germline CDR1 and CDR2 sequences are DFQATT and SNEGSKA (reference sequence). V was pared by 2 bases and J by 8 bases, with 9 bases between. This chain's CDR3 is CSARQGGEKLFF. As DNA, the CDR3 is TGCAGTGCTAGACAGGGAGGCGAAAAACTGTTTTTT.

This clonotype was detected many times. The J gene is TRBJ1-1, the V gene TRBV27; no reliable D call. V shed 5 bases and J shed 1 base, with 14 bases lying between them. The germline V gene encodes CDR1 MNHEY and CDR2 SMNVEV (reference sequence). This CDR3 is built from 15 residues. The CDR3 nucleotides are TGTGCCAGCAGTGTACTAAGTGAGGGGAACACTGAAGCTTTCTTT. Amino acids: CASSVLSEGNTEAFF.

The chain uses TRBV5-8 and TRBJ2-3, with unresolved D. CDR1 and CDR2 from the germline V gene are SGHTS and YDEGEE. The V gene lost 4 bases and the J gene lost 0 bases, with 12 bases spanning the gap. The CDR3 length is 15 residues. DNA of the CDR3: TGTGCCAGCAGCCACAGACTCACTAGCACAGATACGCAGTATTTT. Encoded protein: CASSHRLTSTDTQYF.

This clonotype has ten or more counts. The chain carries TRBV5-1 and TRBJ2-2, with D unclear. Trimming removed 0 bases at V and 6 bases at J, with 6 bases between. This CDR3 is built from 13 residues. From germline, CDR1 is SGHRS and CDR2 YFSETQ. The CDR3 DNA sequence: TGCGCCAGCAGCTTGGATAGTTCCGGGGAGCTGTTTTTT. Residues: CASSLDSSGELFF.

This rearrangement joins TRBV19 to TRBJ1-5; D possibly corresponds to TRBD1 (6 bases). Germline assignment: CDR1 LNHDA and CDR2 SQIVND (reference sequence). The CDR3 is made up of 16 amino acids. Trimming stripped 7 bases from V and 0 bases from J, with 16 bases between. CDR3 region: CASNEWDITSNQPQHF. As DNA, the CDR3 is TGTGCCAGTAATGAGTGGGACATAACTAGCAATCAGCCCCAGCATTTT.